This TCR beta chain was recovered during a study of shared clonotypes between healthy human individuals. Across the whole study: Contributing individuals were a couple of females and a few males aged 18 to 49.

Study results and caveats: Naive subsets generally had larger estimated richness than memory subsets.

For every subset, genomic DNA was evenly distributed across several immunoSEQ plates. The protocol was immunoSEQ multiplex PCR, while the TCRdb copy is restricted to in-frame clones and leaves out a portion. The table has some 1,400,000 clones, roughly 96% seen once. It was into CD45RA+ naive and CD45RA-negative memory subsets that the CD4+ cells were split. About this clone itself: What it binds is not known.

This clonotype was sampled from a man aged 25 to 40 in good health. Sequencing was carried out using naive CD4+ T cells sorted from blood. Subset indicated: CD45RA+ positively selected.

The CDR3 coding sequence is TGTGCCAGCAGTCCAGGCCTGGGAGCGGACAATGAGCAGTTCTTC. Translating it yields CASSPGLGADNEQFF. The chain uses TRBV6-6 and TRBJ2-1; possible D gene TRBD2, 5 bases. Per germline, CDR1 MNHNY and CDR2 SVGAGI (reference sequence). The ends were cut back, 5 bases at V and 5 bases at J, with 16 bases in the middle. CDR3 length: 15 residues.